This TCR beta chain was captured in a study of cytomegalovirus exposure and HLA in healthy donors (dated by TCRdb to about 2017). In the study overall: A later analysis indicated that the roughly 120 validation repertoires were generated on the platform also employed for the roughly 730 repertoires of the first cohort. Along with the approximately 700-subject first cohort, a separate validation cohort of over 90 different subjects was used. The aim of the study was to test whether cataloging public T cell receptors could identify signatures of past pathogen exposure. The study combined high-throughput TCR immunosequencing, statistical association of individual TCRs with disease status, and machine learning to predict cytomegalovirus infection status. The research as a whole found: A total of around 150 TCR beta chains were listed by the study as associated with cytomegalovirus. While some public TCRs were present in many individuals, most TCR sequences turned up only very rarely across donors. The authors suggested that the approach could potentially be generalized to other disease states and immunological phenotypes. A few of the identified cytomegalovirus-associated TCR beta chains were confirmed in vitro to be specific for cytomegalovirus antigens. The classifier was reported to diagnose cytomegalovirus status with high specificity and sensitivity in both the original and validation cohorts. Of the cluster scores, 94% were above 0 in a later analysis, which found that TCRs clustered in the first cohort also tended to co-occur in the 120 or so validation repertoires. All 120 or so repertoires were used to score co-occurrence in the validation cohort in a later analysis, because that analysis had no HLA typing for the cohort.

Measured from the cysteine to the phenylalanine, the CDR3 is 17 residues long. Only the CDR3 portion is preserved as DNA: 51 bases, with reading frame beginning at the first base. The germline V gene supplies CDR1 LGHNA and CDR2 YNFKEQ. V sheds 1 base and J sheds 6 bases, leaving 20 bases between their ends. In regard to this clone: Its antigen is not yet known. Base qualities are not at hand, and no much larger clone is one base apart.

Donors formed part of the validation cohort, which comprised some 120 subjects and was distinct from the first cohort of 670 or so subjects. Libraries were made using the immunoSEQ multiplex PCR assay. The paper's data handling went like this. A statistical classification framework was built for diagnosing cytomegalovirus status from the catalog of TCR beta chain sequences. TCRdb mirrors the immuneACCESS table, restricted to in-frame sequences. Some clones are absent from its copies; in checked studies, under half trace to an unresolved V gene, and the reason for the others is unknown. The DNA gave D and trimming, while V, J and clone size come from that table. The sample table shows tens of thousands of clones, and 85% are seen once. The biggest ten clones account for roughly 20% of the sample.

The sequencing input was PBMCs. This clonotype originated in a man younger than 30 in good health and CMV-seropositive. The chain couples TRBV4-2 to TRBJ2-3; TRBD2 is a possible D gene, resting on 5 matching bases. In nucleotide form, the sequence is TGTGCCAGCAGCCAAGGGCAGAGGGAGAGCGCCACGGATACGCAGTATTTT. Translated, it reads CASSQGQRESATDTQYF.